These 12 T cell receptor beta chains originate from one sample sequenced in a study of shared clonotypes between healthy human individuals. TCRdb's table, derived via immunoSEQ multiplex PCR, lists solely in-frame clones and lacks some. Of about 710,000 clones in the sample, 55% to 80% were seen once. Sequencing was performed on memory CD4+ T cells sorted from blood. Subset defined: CD45RA-negative fraction. These receptors were taken from a woman in her twenties or thirties in good health.

A word on this clone: Other DNA sequences in this sample translate to the same CDR3. The chain is built from TRBV6-1 and TRBJ1-5; D gene unclear. Between the trimmed V and J ends, which lost 6 bases and 1 base, there was a span of 10 bases. From germline, CDR1 is MNHNS and CDR2 SASEGT. The CDR3 totals 14 residues. The CDR3 DNA sequence: TGTGCCAGCAGCCCAGAGGTGAGCAATCAGCCCCAGCATTTT. Translated, it gives CASSPEVSNQPQHF.

Details on this clone: Compared with germline, one end of the junction differs, possibly owing to a read error. This chain links TRBV15 with TRBJ2-7, with D maybe TRBD1 (6 bases). The CDR3 has 14 amino acids. Germline V gives CDR1 LNHNV, CDR2 YYDKDF (reference sequence). CDR3 region: CATSRDKRTDEQYF. The CDR3 DNA is TGTGCCACCAGTAGAGATAAACGGACAGACGAGCAGTACTTC. Full variable domain (rest looked up from reference TRBV15 and TRBJ2-7): DAMVIQNPRYQVTQFGKPVTLSCSQTLNHNVMYWYQQKSSQAPKLLFHYYDKDFNNEADTPDNFQSRRPNTSFCFLDIRSPGLGDTAMYLCATSRDKRTDEQYFGPGTRLTVT.

This clone was detected many times. The genes are TRBV11-3 and TRBJ1-5; 10 bases agree with TRBD1. V lost 5 bases and J lost 6; bases outside the gene matches: 4. Germline V lookup: CDR1 SGHNT, CDR2 YENEEA. This CDR3 region has 14 residues. Here the CDR3 DNA reads TGTGCCAGCAGCCGGACAGGGGGAGGTCAGCCCCAGCATTTT. It yields the protein CASSRTGGGQPQHF.

Concerning this clone: Other DNA sequences within the sample encode an identical CDR3. The chain uses TRBV2 and TRBJ1-4, with D hard to call. The CDR3 covers 11 residues. Germline CDR1 is SNHLY and CDR2 is FYNNEI. The V gene lost 4 bases and the J gene lost 8 bases, with 5 bases spanning the gap. The CDR3 region has the DNA TGTGCCAGCAGTGTGGGAGAAAAACTGTTTTTT. It yields the protein CASSVGEKLFF.

This chain connects TRBV29-1 to TRBJ2-1; the D call may be TRBD1 or TRBD2 (7 bases each). Germline CDR1 SQVTM, CDR2 ANQGSEA. The CDR3 consists of 13 residues. Trimming pared 5 bases from V and 13 bases from J, leaving 21 bases between. The CDR3: CSVRTGGAGSQFF. The CDR3 nucleotides are TGCAGCGTTCGGACAGGTGGAGCGGGATCTCAGTTCTTC.

The chain uses TRBV28 and TRBJ1-2, with a weak D call TRBD1 (5 bases). CDR1 MDHEN and CDR2 SYDVKM come from the germline V gene. CDR3 size: 14 residues. V shed 3 bases and J shed 5 bases, with 13 bases lying between them. In nucleotides, the CDR3 is TGTGCCAGCAGTTTCCAGGGAGGCAAGTATGGCTACACCTTC. Protein sequence: CASSFQGGKYGYTF.

J is TRBJ2-2 and V is TRBV16; 7 nucleotides align to TRBD2. From germline, CDR1 is KGHSY and CDR2 FQNENV. Germline trimming cut 2 bases from V and 3 bases from J; bases unmatched to any gene: 0. CDR3 length equals 14 residues. The CDR3 nucleotides are TGTGCCAGCAGCCAACTAGCGGACACCGGGGAGCTGTTTTTT. It is translated as CASSQLADTGELFF.

The chain recombines TRBV7-2 with TRBJ2-3, with 10 bases identical to TRBD2. Trimming at V came to 5 bases and at J to 3 bases, leaving 5 bases not matched to a gene. The length of the CDR3 is 15 residues. Germline CDR1 and CDR2: SGHTA and FQGNSA. The DNA for the CDR3 is TGTGCCAGCAGCGAAGCGGGAGGGTCGACAGATACGCAGTATTTT. It translates to CASSEAGGSTDTQYF. Full variable domain (missing parts from reference TRBV7-2 and TRBJ2-3): GAGVSQSPSNKVTEKGKDVELRCDPISGHTALYWYRQSLGQGLEFLIYFQGNSAPDKSGLPSDRFSAERTGGSVSTLTIQRTQQEDSAVYLCASSEAGGSTDTQYFGPGTRLTVL.

About this clone itself: The sample carries other DNA sequences with the same CDR3. The CDR3 loop is CASSLGGTSTDTQYF. The CDR3 nucleotides are TGTGCCAGCAGCTTGGGGGGGACATCCACAGATACGCAGTATTTT. This chain links TRBV5-8 with TRBJ2-3; possible D gene TRBD1, 6 bases. CDR1 is SGHTS and CDR2 is YDEGEE in the germline V gene. This CDR3 is built from 15 residues. V gave up 0 bases and J gave up 2 bases, with 10 bases separating them.

The DNA of the CDR3 is TGTGCCAGCAGCTTCGAATACTCCTACAATGAGCAGTTCTTC. This encodes CASSFEYSYNEQFF. The rearrangement links TRBV7-2 to TRBJ2-1; D is uncertain. Germline V gene data show CDR1 as SGHTA and CDR2 as FQGNSA. The CDR3 contains 14 residues. Trimming shortened V by 3 bases and J by 0 bases, and 6 bases separated the two germline ends.

This clone was seen at least ten times. V is TRBV5-8 and J is TRBJ1-1; D not resolved. CDR3 length equals 15 residues. The germline gives CDR1 SGHTS, CDR2 YDEGEE. Between the trimmed V and J ends, which lost 5 bases and 8 bases, there was a span of 22 bases. The CDR3 protein is CASSSGPYVKQEAFF. The CDR3 coding sequence is TGTGCCAGCAGTTCGGGTCCCTACGTCAAACAAGAAGCTTTCTTT. Using reference TRBV5-8 and TRBJ1-1 for the parts outside the CDR3, the full variable domain is EAGVTQSPTHLIKTRGQQATLRCSPISGHTSVYWYQQALGLGLQFLLWYDEGEERNRGNFPPRFSGRQFPNYSSELNVNALELEDSALYLCASSSGPYVKQEAFFGQGTRLTVV.

The J gene is TRBJ2-6, the V gene TRBV5-1, with a tentative D call TRBD1 (6 bases). The CDR3 extends over 15 amino acids. Trimming took off 4 bases at V and 1 base at J, with 9 bases between the two ends. Germline V gene lookup returns CDR1 SGHRS and CDR2 YFSETQ. In DNA form, the CDR3 reads TGCGCCAGCAGCCAACAGGGATCTGGGGCCAACGTCCTGACTTTC. This gives the protein CASSQQGSGANVLTF.